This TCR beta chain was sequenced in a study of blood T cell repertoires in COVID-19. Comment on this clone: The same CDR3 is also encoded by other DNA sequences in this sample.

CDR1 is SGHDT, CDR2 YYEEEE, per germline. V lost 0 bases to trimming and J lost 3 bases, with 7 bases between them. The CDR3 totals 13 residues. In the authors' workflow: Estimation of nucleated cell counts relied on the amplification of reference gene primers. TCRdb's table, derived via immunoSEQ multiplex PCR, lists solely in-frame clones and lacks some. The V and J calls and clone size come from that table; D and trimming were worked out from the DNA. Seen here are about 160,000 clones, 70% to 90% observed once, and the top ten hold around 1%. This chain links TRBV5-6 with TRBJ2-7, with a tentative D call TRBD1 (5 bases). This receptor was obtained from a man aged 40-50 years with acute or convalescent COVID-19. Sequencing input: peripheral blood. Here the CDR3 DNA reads TGTGCCAGCAGCTTGGTTGACAGCTACGAGCAGTACTTC. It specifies CASSLVDSYEQYF.